This T cell receptor beta chain was identified in a study of blood T cell repertoires in COVID-19. Only in-frame clones appear in the TCRdb table, and some are missing; sequencing was by immunoSEQ multiplex PCR. Seen here are some 270,000 clones, approximately 83% observed once, and the top ten hold around 3.6%. This clonotype was sampled from a man aged 45 to 65 who had recovered from COVID-19. Sequencing input: PBMCs or T cells enriched from blood (not recorded which).

The chain's CDR3 is CASSLGGPGYGYTF. CDR3 coding DNA: TGCGCCAGCAGCTTGGGGGGGCCGGGCTATGGCTACACCTTC. This chain joins TRBV5-1 and TRBJ1-2; D is perhaps TRBD1 (6 bases). V was clipped by 0 bases and J by 4 bases, with 10 bases between them. The CDR3 is 14 amino acids. Germline V lookup: CDR1 SGHRS, CDR2 YFSETQ.